A selection of T cell receptor beta chains follows, all from one sample in a study of long-term antiretroviral therapy in people with HIV. Profiled with immunoSEQ multiplex PCR; TCRdb holds only in-frame clones, not every one. The data contain about 42,000 clones, around nine tenths of them singletons. Specimen: unsorted PBMCs, collected 0.1 years before starting antiretroviral therapy. The receptors stem from a woman in her forties or fifties with HIV. The CDR3 runs from the conserved cysteine through the conserved F or W. The D gene is left open where the match is weak.

J gene: TRBJ2-7
D gene: -
V gene: TRBV5-5
CDR3 protein: CASSLGGEQYF

J gene: TRBJ2-7
D gene: TRBD1
V gene: TRBV2
CDR3 protein: CAGGQELGEQYF

J gene: TRBJ1-5
D gene: -
V gene: TRBV5-1
CDR3 protein: CASSLETGVDQPQHF

J gene: TRBJ2-1
D gene: -
V gene: TRBV19
CDR3 protein: CASSTPLGYEQFF

J gene: TRBJ2-4
D gene: -
V gene: TRBV5-1
CDR3 protein: CASSLSSGENIQYF

J gene: TRBJ1-2
D gene: -
V gene: TRBV5-1
CDR3 protein: CASSLGRVSDGYTF

J gene: TRBJ1-1
D gene: TRBD1
V gene: TRBV6-5
CDR3 protein: CASSNSDRGSTEAFF

J gene: TRBJ1-1
D gene: -
V gene: TRBV7-2
CDR3 protein: CASSLGRKTEAFF

J gene: TRBJ2-1
D gene: TRBD1
V gene: TRBV7-8
CDR3 protein: CASSNRDRVVGEQFF

J gene: TRBJ1-1
D gene: -
V gene: TRBV15
CDR3 protein: CATSRDYDTEAFF

J gene: TRBJ2-1
D gene: -
V gene: TRBV29-1
CDR3 protein: CSVHYPSYNEQFF

J gene: TRBJ1-4
D gene: -
V gene: TRBV14
CDR3 protein: CASSQDGYRLNEKLFF

J gene: TRBJ2-5
D gene: TRBD2
V gene: TRBV19
CDR3 protein: CASSGLAGQTQYF

J gene: TRBJ2-2
D gene: -
V gene: TRBV5-1
CDR3 protein: CASSLDSRGVGELFF

J gene: TRBJ2-1
D gene: -
V gene: TRBV5-6
CDR3 protein: CASSLVSSGVEFF

J gene: TRBJ2-3
D gene: -
V gene: TRBV29-1
CDR3 protein: CSVDRGDTQYF

J gene: TRBJ2-2
D gene: -
V gene: TRBV11-2
CDR3 protein: CASSLFNTGELFF

J gene: TRBJ1-6
D gene: -
V gene: TRBV6-5
CDR3 protein: CASSYSRQGNSPLHF

J gene: TRBJ1-2
D gene: TRBD1
V gene: TRBV19
CDR3 protein: CASSMGQTNYGYTF

J gene: TRBJ1-2
D gene: TRBD1
V gene: TRBV7-2
CDR3 protein: CASSLAQGAWGYTF

J gene: TRBJ2-5
D gene: TRBD2
V gene: TRBV6-1
CDR3 protein: CASRPSGGAETQYF

J gene: TRBJ2-1
D gene: TRBD1
V gene: TRBV18
CDR3 protein: CASSPQDREQFF

J gene: TRBJ2-2
D gene: -
V gene: TRBV11-3
CDR3 protein: CASSSRVTGELFF

J gene: TRBJ2-1
D gene: -
V gene: TRBV19
CDR3 protein: CATNRGSSYNEQFF

J gene: TRBJ2-3
D gene: -
V gene: TRBV13
CDR3 protein: CASSPGTGFITDTQYF

J gene: TRBJ2-7
D gene: TRBD1
V gene: TRBV5-1
CDR3 protein: CASSLAQGQTSSYEQYF

J gene: TRBJ2-7
D gene: -
V gene: TRBV14
CDR3 protein: CASSLWTDSYEQYF

J gene: TRBJ2-3
D gene: TRBD2
V gene: TRBV9
CDR3 protein: CARLQRTSGGASTDTQYF

J gene: TRBJ2-5
D gene: TRBD2
V gene: TRBV5-4
CDR3 protein: CASSLGLAAEETQYF

J gene: TRBJ1-3
D gene: -
V gene: TRBV18
CDR3 protein: CASSREISRLSSGNTIYF

J gene: TRBJ1-6
D gene: TRBD1
V gene: TRBV19
CDR3 protein: CATADRANNSPLHF

J gene: TRBJ2-3
D gene: -
V gene: TRBV5-4
CDR3 protein: CASSRRDSRTDTQYF

J gene: TRBJ2-1
D gene: TRBD2
V gene: TRBV19
CDR3 protein: CASSSPGLAGDNEQFF

J gene: TRBJ2-2
D gene: -
V gene: TRBV7-8
CDR3 protein: CASSLSTAAQTGELFF

J gene: TRBJ1-1
D gene: -
V gene: TRBV9
CDR3 protein: CASSAVGNTEAFF

J gene: TRBJ1-1
D gene: -
V gene: TRBV11-2
CDR3 protein: CASSSLRGGGLNTEAFF

J gene: TRBJ2-1
D gene: TRBD2
V gene: TRBV7-8
CDR3 protein: CASSLAERGVSYNEQFF

J gene: TRBJ2-3
D gene: TRBD2
V gene: TRBV6-1
CDR3 protein: CASSEGWGLANQYF

J gene: TRBJ2-1
D gene: -
V gene: TRBV11-1
CDR3 protein: CASSLLQYNEQFF

J gene: TRBJ2-7
D gene: -
V gene: TRBV11-2
CDR3 protein: CASRKRQGGYEQYF

J gene: TRBJ2-7
D gene: -
V gene: TRBV19
CDR3 protein: CASSKGGTTYEQYF

J gene: TRBJ2-3
D gene: TRBD2
V gene: TRBV9
CDR3 protein: CASSVVAGVVDTQYF

J gene: TRBJ2-5
D gene: -
V gene: TRBV27
CDR3 protein: CASSLGHNSPYQETQYF